This T cell receptor (beta chain) originates from a study of T-cell reconstitution after alpha-beta-depleted transplantation in children. TCRbeta library construction was performed incorporating unique molecular identifiers. TCRdb used MiXCR to reprocess the PCR reads, holding one entry per CDR3 protein. The profile covers a few hundred thousand distinct CDR3 sequences, with approximately 30% appearing a single time and about 35% taken by the ten largest. Germline assignment: CDR1 SGHRS and CDR2 YFSETQ. The CDR3 runs to 14 residues. Regarding this clonotype: The germline gene is not matched at one end of the junction; a read error may be the cause.

The clonotype comes from a boy under two years old with Wiskott-Aldrich syndrome, due to receive a stem cell transplant. This sequence joins TRBV5-1 and TRBJ2-7; 7 positions match TRBD1. Here the sequenced sample was PBMCs, taken before TCRalphabeta/CD19-depleted stem cell transplant. The chain's CDR3 is CASSLRTGELEQDF. For the CDR3, the DNA is TGCGCCAGCAGCTTGCGCACAGGGGAGCTCGAGCAGGACTTC.